This TCR beta chain was sequenced in a study of identical twins. Study outcomes and limitations: A lower insertion count was a feature of abundant cord blood beta clonotypes, with no such feature in memory repertoires. Out-of-frame alpha sequences shared by twins showed excess low generation probability.

V was shortened by 1 base and J by 6 bases, with 16 bases between the two germline ends. Germline V CDR1 and CDR2: KGHSH, LQKENI. The CDR3 contains 16 residues. It was template switching that added a universal primer site, and there were unique molecular identifiers on the cDNA. TCRdb re-analysed the 5' RACE reads in MiXCR, keeping a single row per CDR3 protein. The data contain 350,000 to 450,000 distinct CDR3 sequences, about 18% of them singletons. This clonotype was recorded at least ten times. The target antigen is unknown. The source of this sequence is a man between 50 and 59 years old in good health. The specimen sequenced was naive T cells sorted from blood. The chain recombines TRBV18 with TRBJ2-1; D unresolved. CDR3 in amino acids: CASSPREQIGSNEQFF. The DNA of the CDR3 is TGTGCCAGCTCACCACGTGAGCAAATTGGTTCCAATGAGCAGTTCTTC. Supplemented by reference TRBV18 and TRBJ2-1, the full variable domain reads NAGVMQNPRHLVRRRGQEARLRCSPMKGHSHVYWYRQLPEEGLKFMVYLQKENIIDESGMPKERFSAEFPKEGPSILRIQQVVRGDSAAYFCASSPREQIGSNEQFFGPGTRLTVL.